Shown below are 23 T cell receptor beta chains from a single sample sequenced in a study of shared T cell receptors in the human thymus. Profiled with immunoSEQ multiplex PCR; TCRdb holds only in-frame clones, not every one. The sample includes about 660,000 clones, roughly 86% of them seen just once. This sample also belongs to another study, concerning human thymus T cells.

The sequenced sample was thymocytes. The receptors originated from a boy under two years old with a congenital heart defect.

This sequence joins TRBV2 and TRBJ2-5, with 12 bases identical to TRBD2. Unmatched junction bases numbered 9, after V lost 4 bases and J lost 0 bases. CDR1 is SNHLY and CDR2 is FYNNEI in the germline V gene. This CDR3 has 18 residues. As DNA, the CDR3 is TGTGCCAGCAGTGCACGACTAGCGGGGGCCTTGTACCAAGAGACCCAGTACTTC. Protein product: CASSARLAGALYQETQYF.

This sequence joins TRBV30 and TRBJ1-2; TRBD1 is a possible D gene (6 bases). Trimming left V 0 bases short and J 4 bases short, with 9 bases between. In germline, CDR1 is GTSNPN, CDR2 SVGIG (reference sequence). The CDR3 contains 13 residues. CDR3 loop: CAWSVSDSYGYTF. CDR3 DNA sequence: TGTGCCTGGAGTGTATCGGACAGCTATGGCTACACCTTC.

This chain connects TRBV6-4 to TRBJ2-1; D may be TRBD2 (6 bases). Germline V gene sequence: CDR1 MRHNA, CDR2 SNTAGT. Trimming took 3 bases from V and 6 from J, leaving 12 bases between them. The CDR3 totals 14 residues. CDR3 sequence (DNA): TGTGCCAGCAGTGAGGAACGGGGGACCAATGAGCAGTTCTTC. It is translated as CASSEERGTNEQFF.

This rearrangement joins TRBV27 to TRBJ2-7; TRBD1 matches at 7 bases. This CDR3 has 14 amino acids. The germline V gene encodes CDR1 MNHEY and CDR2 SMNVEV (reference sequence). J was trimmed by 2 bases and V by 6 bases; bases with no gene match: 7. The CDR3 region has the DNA TGTGCCAGCAGCCCATCCGACAGGGCCTACGAGCAGTACTTC. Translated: CASSPSDRAYEQYF.

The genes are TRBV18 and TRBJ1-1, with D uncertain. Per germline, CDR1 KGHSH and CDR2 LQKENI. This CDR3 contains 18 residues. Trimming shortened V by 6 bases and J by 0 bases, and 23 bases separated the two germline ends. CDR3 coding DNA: TGTGCCAGCTCCCCCGGTAGGCCAGGCCTATTCATGAACACTGAAGCTTTCTTT. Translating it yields CASSPGRPGLFMNTEAFF.

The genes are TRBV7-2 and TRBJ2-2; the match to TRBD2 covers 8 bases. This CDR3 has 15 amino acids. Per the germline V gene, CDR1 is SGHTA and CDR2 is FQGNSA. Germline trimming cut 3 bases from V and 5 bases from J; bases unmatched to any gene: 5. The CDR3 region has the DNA TGTGCCAGCAGCTTCAGGCGGGGGGCTACCGGGGAGCTGTTTTTT. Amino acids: CASSFRRGATGELFF.

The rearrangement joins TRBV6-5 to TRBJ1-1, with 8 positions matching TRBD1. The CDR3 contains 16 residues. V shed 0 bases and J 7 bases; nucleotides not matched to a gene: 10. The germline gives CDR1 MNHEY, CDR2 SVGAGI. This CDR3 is CASSYSYFGTGLEAFF. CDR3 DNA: TGTGCCAGCAGTTACTCATACTTCGGGACAGGCCTTGAAGCTTTCTTT.

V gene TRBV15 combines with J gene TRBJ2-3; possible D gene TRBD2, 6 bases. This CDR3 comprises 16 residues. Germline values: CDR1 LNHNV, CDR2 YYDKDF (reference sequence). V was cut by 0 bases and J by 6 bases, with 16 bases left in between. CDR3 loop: CATSRDQRLARDTQYF. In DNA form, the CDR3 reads TGTGCCACCAGCAGAGATCAGCGGCTAGCGAGGGATACGCAGTATTTT.

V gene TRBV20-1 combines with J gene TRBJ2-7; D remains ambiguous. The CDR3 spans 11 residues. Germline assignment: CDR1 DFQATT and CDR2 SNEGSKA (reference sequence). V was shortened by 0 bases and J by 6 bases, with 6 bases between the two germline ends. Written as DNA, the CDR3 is TGCAGTGCTAGAGATCCTTTCGAGCAGTACTTC. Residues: CSARDPFEQYF.

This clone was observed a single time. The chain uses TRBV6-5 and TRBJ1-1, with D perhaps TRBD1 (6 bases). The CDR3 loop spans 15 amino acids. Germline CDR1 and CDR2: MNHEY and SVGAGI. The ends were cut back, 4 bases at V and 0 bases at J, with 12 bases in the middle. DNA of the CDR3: TGTGCCAGCAGTTCCCGACAGGTACTGAACACTGAAGCTTTCTTT. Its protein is CASSSRQVLNTEAFF.

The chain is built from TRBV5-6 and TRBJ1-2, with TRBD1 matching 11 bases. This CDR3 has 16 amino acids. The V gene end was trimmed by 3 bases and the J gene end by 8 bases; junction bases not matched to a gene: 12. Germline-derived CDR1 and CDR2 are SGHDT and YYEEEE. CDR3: CASSSTEDRGRGGYTF. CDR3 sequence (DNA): TGTGCCAGCAGCTCTACTGAGGACAGGGGGCGCGGGGGCTACACCTTC.

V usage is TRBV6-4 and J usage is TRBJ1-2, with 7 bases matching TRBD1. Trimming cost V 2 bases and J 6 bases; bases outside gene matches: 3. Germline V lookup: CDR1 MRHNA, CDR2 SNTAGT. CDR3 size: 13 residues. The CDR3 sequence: CASSDGTENGYTF. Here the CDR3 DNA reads TGTGCCAGCAGTGACGGGACAGAGAATGGCTACACCTTC.

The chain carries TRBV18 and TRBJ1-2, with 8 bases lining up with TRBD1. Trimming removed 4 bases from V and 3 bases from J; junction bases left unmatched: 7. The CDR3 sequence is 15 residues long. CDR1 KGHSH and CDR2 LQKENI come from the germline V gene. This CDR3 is CASSHQDRVYYGYTF. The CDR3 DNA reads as TGTGCCAGCTCACACCAGGACAGGGTTTACTATGGCTACACCTTC.

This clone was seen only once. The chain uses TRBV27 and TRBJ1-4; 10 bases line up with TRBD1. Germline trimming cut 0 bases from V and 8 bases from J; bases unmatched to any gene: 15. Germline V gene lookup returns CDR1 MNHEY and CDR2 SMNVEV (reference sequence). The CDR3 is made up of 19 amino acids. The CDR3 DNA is TGTGCCAGCAGTTTATCCCCCCCTGACAGGGGGCGGCGGGGGGAAAAACTGTTTTTT. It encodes CASSLSPPDRGRRGEKLFF.

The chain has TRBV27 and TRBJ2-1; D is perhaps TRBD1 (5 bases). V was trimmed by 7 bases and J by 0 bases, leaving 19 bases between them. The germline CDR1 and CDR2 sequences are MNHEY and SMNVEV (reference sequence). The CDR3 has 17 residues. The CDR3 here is CASTPGPTLSSYNEQFF. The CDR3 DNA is TGTGCCAGCACCCCAGGGCCAACCCTAAGCTCCTACAATGAGCAGTTCTTC.

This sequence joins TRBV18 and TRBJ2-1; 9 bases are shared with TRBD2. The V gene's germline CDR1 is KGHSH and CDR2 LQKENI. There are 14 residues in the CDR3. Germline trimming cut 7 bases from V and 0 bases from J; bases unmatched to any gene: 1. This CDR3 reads CASFSGSSYNEQFF. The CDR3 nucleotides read TGTGCCAGCTTTAGCGGGAGCTCCTACAATGAGCAGTTCTTC. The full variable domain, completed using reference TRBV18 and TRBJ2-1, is NAGVMQNPRHLVRRRGQEARLRCSPMKGHSHVYWYRQLPEEGLKFMVYLQKENIIDESGMPKERFSAEFPKEGPSILRIQQVVRGDSAAYFCASFSGSSYNEQFFGPGTRLTVL.

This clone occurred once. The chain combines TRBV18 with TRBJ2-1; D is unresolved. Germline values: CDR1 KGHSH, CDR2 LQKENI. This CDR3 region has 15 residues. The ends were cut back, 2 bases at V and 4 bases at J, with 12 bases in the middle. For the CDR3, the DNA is TGTGCCAGCTCACCAGTTAGAGTTAGATACAATGAGCAGTTCTTC. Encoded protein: CASSPVRVRYNEQFF.

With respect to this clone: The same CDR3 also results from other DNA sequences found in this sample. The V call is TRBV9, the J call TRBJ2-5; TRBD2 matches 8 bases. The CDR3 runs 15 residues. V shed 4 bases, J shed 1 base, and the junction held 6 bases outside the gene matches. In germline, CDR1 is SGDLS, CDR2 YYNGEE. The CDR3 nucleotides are TGTGCCAGCAGCCCCCGGCTAGCGGGCCAAGAGACCCAGTACTTC. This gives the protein CASSPRLAGQETQYF.

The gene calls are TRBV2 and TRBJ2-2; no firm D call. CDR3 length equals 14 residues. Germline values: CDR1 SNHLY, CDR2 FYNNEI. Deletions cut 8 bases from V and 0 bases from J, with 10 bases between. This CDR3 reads CASQSGPNTGELFF. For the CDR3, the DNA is TGTGCCAGCCAATCCGGTCCGAACACCGGGGAGCTGTTTTTT.

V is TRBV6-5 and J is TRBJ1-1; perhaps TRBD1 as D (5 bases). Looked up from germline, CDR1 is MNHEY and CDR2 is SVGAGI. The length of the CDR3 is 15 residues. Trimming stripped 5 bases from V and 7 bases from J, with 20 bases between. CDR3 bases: TGTGCCAGCAGTCCTGGGGTCAGGGCAAGAGGTGAAGCTTTCTTT. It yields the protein CASSPGVRARGEAFF.

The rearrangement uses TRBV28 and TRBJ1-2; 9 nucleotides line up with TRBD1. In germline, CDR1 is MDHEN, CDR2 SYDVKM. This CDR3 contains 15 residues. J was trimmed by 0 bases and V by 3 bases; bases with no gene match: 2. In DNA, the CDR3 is TGTGCCAGCAGTTTCCGGGACAGGGCTAACTATGGCTACACCTTC. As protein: CASSFRDRANYGYTF.

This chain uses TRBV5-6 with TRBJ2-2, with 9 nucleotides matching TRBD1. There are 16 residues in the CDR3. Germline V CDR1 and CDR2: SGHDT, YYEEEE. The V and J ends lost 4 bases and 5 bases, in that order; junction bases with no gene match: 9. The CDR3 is CASSDTGGALTGELFF. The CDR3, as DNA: TGTGCCAGCAGCGATACAGGGGGCGCGTTGACCGGGGAGCTGTTTTTT.

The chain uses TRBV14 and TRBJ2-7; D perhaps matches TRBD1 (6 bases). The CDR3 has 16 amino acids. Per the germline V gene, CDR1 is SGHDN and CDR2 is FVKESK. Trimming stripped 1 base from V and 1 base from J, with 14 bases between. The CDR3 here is CASSQAGGQRSYEQYF. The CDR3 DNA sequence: TGTGCCAGCAGCCAAGCTGGGGGCCAGAGGTCCTACGAGCAGTACTTC.